What follows describes a single TCR beta chain. The target antigen is unknown. The donors belonged to the approximately 110-subject validation cohort, separate from the roughly 650-subject first cohort. This record belongs to a study of cytomegalovirus exposure and HLA in healthy donors. Study-level findings and limits: Most TCR sequences were uncommon, yet certain public TCRs appeared in many donors. Reportedly, diagnosis of cytomegalovirus status by the classifier showed high specificity and sensitivity.

The germline V gene has CDR1 MGHRA and CDR2 YSYEKL. Trimming cost V 4 bases and J 4 bases; bases outside gene matches: 4. The CDR3 is made up of 14 amino acids. Sequencing was performed with immunoSEQ multiplex PCR; in TCRdb, only in-frame clones are kept and a portion is missing. The sample yields roughly 60,000 clones, 90% to 97% seen once. Sample: PBMCs. The chain uses TRBV4-1 and TRBJ1-1, with TRBD1 matching over 9 bases. This TCR derives from a young man in good health and CMV-seronegative. In DNA form, the CDR3 reads TGCGCCAGCAGCCCGGGACAGGGATTCACTGAAGCTTTCTTT. Amino acids: CASSPGQGFTEAFF.